This TCR beta chain stems from a study of control samples from healthy donors and cancer patients. Sequencing used immunoSEQ multiplex PCR; TCRdb keeps in-frame clones, though not all of them. The table lists a few hundred thousand clones, approximately 90% of them singletons. The sequence was collected from a man aged 40-55 years with head and neck cancer. Source material: PBMCs.

In DNA form, the CDR3 reads TGTGCCAGCAGCCGACAGGGTGAACGTGGCTACACCTTC. This translates into CASSRQGERGYTF. This rearrangement joins TRBV7-2 to TRBJ1-2, with TRBD1 identical over 7 bases. CDR3 length: 13 amino acids. Trimming removed 5 bases from V and 7 bases from J; junction bases left unmatched: 7. The V gene's germline CDR1 is SGHTA and CDR2 FQGNSA.